The rows below give T cell receptor beta chains drawn from one sample of a study of cytomegalovirus exposure and HLA in healthy donors. Using immunoSEQ multiplex PCR, the repertoire was profiled, and TCRdb retains in-frame clones only, with some absent. The sample yields 150,000 to 250,000 clones, around 76% seen once. The sample consisted of PBMCs. These receptors all come from a man aged 30 to 45 in good health and CMV-seronegative. CDR3s include the opening cysteine and the closing phenylalanine or tryptophan. Fields, in order: V gene, clone size, D gene, J gene, CDR3 protein, CDR3 DNA. The D gene is left open where the match is weak. Rows give clone size only sometimes, using once, few, many, or a class for an expanded clone.

TRBV6-1,NA,NA,TRBJ2-5,CASSERINPYPQETQYF,TGTGCCAGCAGTGAGAGGATAAACCCCTACCCTCAAGAGACCCAGTACTTC
TRBV28,NA,TRBD2,TRBJ2-7,CASRPLAGGPPYEQYF,TGTGCCAGCAGGCCACTAGCGGGAGGGCCTCCCTACGAGCAGTACTTC
TRBV21-1,NA,NA,TRBJ1-2,CASSKGPPRDTNYGYTF,TGTGCCAGCAGCAAAGGACCCCCACGGGACACCAACTATGGCTACACCTTC
TRBV5-1,NA,NA,TRBJ2-7,CASSWDSSYEQYF,TGCGCCAGCAGCTGGGACTCGTCCTACGAGCAGTACTTC
TRBV19,NA,NA,TRBJ2-7,CASSPRQVYEQYF,TGTGCCAGTAGTCCCCGACAAGTCTACGAGCAGTACTTC
TRBV6-5,NA,NA,TRBJ2-7,CASSYFGAVSSEQYF,TGTGCCAGCAGTTACTTTGGGGCGGTTTCGTCTGAGCAGTACTTC
TRBV9,NA,TRBD1,TRBJ2-7,CASSLRQGYEQYF,TGTGCCAGCAGCCTACGACAGGGCTACGAGCAGTACTTC
TRBV11-2,NA,TRBD1,TRBJ2-1,CASSLVVFGTGYNEQFF,TGTGCCAGCAGCTTAGTGGTTTTTGGGACAGGATACAATGAGCAGTTCTTC
TRBV2,NA,NA,TRBJ1-2,CASSTFSDGYTF,TGTGCCAGCAGTACCTTCAGCGATGGCTACACCTTC
TRBV27,NA,NA,TRBJ2-7,CASSLVARGREQYF,TGTGCCAGCAGTCTCGTCGCCAGGGGCAGGGAGCAGTACTTC
TRBV7-7,NA,TRBD2,TRBJ2-1,CASSLDGGAEQFF,TGTGCCAGCAGCTTAGACGGGGGGGCCGAGCAGTTCTTC
TRBV9,NA,NA,TRBJ2-1,CASSVGTSPSNEQFF,TGTGCCAGCAGCGTTGGGACTTCCCCGAGTAATGAGCAGTTCTTC
TRBV5-4,NA,TRBD2,TRBJ2-2,CASSGLAGANTGELFF,TGTGCCAGCAGCGGGCTAGCGGGTGCGAACACCGGGGAGCTGTTTTTT
TRBV11-2,few,NA,TRBJ2-3,CASSLLVAGTDTQYF,TGTGCCAGCAGCTTATTGGTGGCAGGCACAGATACGCAGTATTTT
TRBV2,NA,TRBD2,TRBJ2-1,CASSVKSGSFFF,TGTGCCAGTTCGGTAAAGAGCGGGAGTTTTTTCTTC
TRBV6-5,NA,NA,TRBJ2-5,CASSYSSGRPKETQYF,TGTGCCAGCAGTTACTCGTCGGGGAGGCCAAAGGAGACCCAGTACTTC
TRBV6-1,NA,NA,TRBJ1-5,CASSAGSSNQPQHF,TGTGCCAGCAGCGCAGGGTCTAGCAATCAGCCCCAGCATTTT
TRBV2,NA,TRBD1,TRBJ2-7,CASSGDRSAYEQYF,TGTGCCAGCAGCGGGGACAGGTCCGCCTACGAGCAGTACTTC
TRBV27,NA,NA,TRBJ2-7,CASSFGSTYEQYF,TGTGCCAGCAGTTTCGGTTCAACCTACGAGCAGTACTTC
TRBV28,NA,TRBD2,TRBJ2-5,CASRGLAGGGVETQYF,TGTGCCAGCAGGGGGCTAGCGGGAGGGGGAGTAGAGACCCAGTACTTC
TRBV5-1,NA,TRBD2,TRBJ2-3,CASSPGLAGGTTDTQYF,TGCGCCAGCAGCCCCGGACTAGCGGGAGGGACCACAGATACGCAGTATTTT
TRBV7-9,NA,TRBD2,TRBJ2-7,CASSLGVSGNSYEQYF,TGTGCCAGCAGCTTAGGTGTGAGCGGGAACTCCTACGAGCAGTACTTC
TRBV5-1,NA,TRBD2,TRBJ2-5,CASSPSSGNQETQYF,TGCGCCAGCAGCCCTTCTAGCGGAAATCAAGAGACCCAGTACTTC